Listed here are 28 T cell receptor beta chains from one sample, sequenced in a study of identical twins. TCRdb re-derived calls from the 5' RACE reads in MiXCR, one entry per CDR3 protein. The sample yields approximately 500,000 distinct CDR3 sequences, approximately 14% seen once. This same sample was also taken into another study, of yellow fever vaccine responses in identical twins.

Material for sequencing was CD4+ T cells sorted from blood. These receptors were obtained from a woman aged 18-29 years in good health.

The chain employs TRBV12-3 or TRBV12-4 and TRBJ2-1; D is ambiguous. The CDR3 loop spans 17 amino acids. Between the trimmed V and J ends, which lost 5 bases and 0 bases, there was a span of 17 bases. This CDR3 reads CASSPRKASSSYNEQFF. The CDR3 bases are TGTGCCAGCAGTCCGAGAAAGGCTTCGAGCTCCTACAATGAGCAGTTCTTC.

The rearrangement links TRBV21-1 to TRBJ1-4; no check of the table's D call, TRBD1, against the DNA was made. TRBV21-1 is tagged as a pseudogene. The CDR3 consists of 15 residues. CDR3 DNA sequence: TGTGCCAGCAGCCTCCCCGAAGACAGGGGAGAAAAACTGTTTTTT. Protein: CASSLPEDRGEKLFF.

The V gene is TRBV6-2 or TRBV6-3, the J gene TRBJ1-1, with TRBD1 as a possible D gene (5 bases). This CDR3 is built from 15 residues. Germline values: CDR1 MNHEY, CDR2 SVGEGT. V lost 6 bases, J lost 2 bases, and 16 bases lay in between. The CDR3 coding sequence is TGTGCCAGCAGAAGACAGCGGGCACTAAACACTGAAGCTTTCTTT. Protein: CASRRQRALNTEAFF.

This chain links TRBV5-1 with TRBJ2-5; the D is unclear. This CDR3 has 12 amino acids. V was pared by 5 bases and J by 5 bases, with 10 bases between. The germline CDR1 and CDR2 sequences are SGHRS and YFSETQ. CDR3 DNA sequence: TGCGCCAGCAGGAAGGGTTACGAGACCCAGTACTTC. Amino acid sequence: CASRKGYETQYF.

This clonotype was seen a few times. This rearrangement joins TRBV3-1 to TRBJ2-1; D remains unclear. Trimming left V 6 bases short and J 5 bases short, with 8 bases between. This CDR3 region has 12 residues. CDR1 and CDR2 (germline): LGHDT, YNNKEL (reference sequence). The CDR3: CASRTADNEQFF. CDR3 nucleotides: TGTGCCAGCAGGACGGCAGACAATGAGCAGTTCTTC.

This clonotype was detected a few times. V usage is TRBV5-1 and J usage is TRBJ2-1; the match to TRBD2 covers 9 bases. The J segment lost 10 bases and the V segment lost 4 bases, leaving 12 bases of the junction unmatched. The germline V gene has CDR1 SGHRS and CDR2 YFSETQ. CDR3 length: 15 amino acids. The CDR3 here is CASSPSGDGLWEQFF. The CDR3 DNA sequence: TGCGCCAGCAGCCCTAGCGGGGATGGGTTGTGGGAGCAGTTCTTC.

The chain has TRBV20-1 and TRBJ2-1; 15 bases line up with TRBD2. Unmatched junction bases numbered 4, after V lost 6 bases and J lost 7 bases. Germline V gene data show CDR1 as DFQATT and CDR2 as SNEGSKA (reference sequence). This CDR3 is 14 amino acids long. The CDR3 DNA reads as TGCAGTGCCGGAGGGACTAGCGGGGGGAATGAGCAGTTCTTC. This codes for CSAGGTSGGNEQFF.

This clonotype was detected a few times. The rearrangement uses TRBV6-1 and TRBJ2-7; TRBD2 is a possible D gene (5 bases). The CDR3 has 16 amino acids. V was trimmed by 6 bases and J by 0 bases, leaving 18 bases between them. Per germline, CDR1 MNHNS and CDR2 SASEGT. CDR3 coding DNA: TGTGCCAGCAGCCCCTTCTGGGAGCGCCCCTCCTACGAGCAGTACTTC. Its protein is CASSPFWERPSYEQYF.

The V and J genes are TRBV5-1 and TRBJ1-1; maybe TRBD1 (6 bases). The length of the CDR3 is 14 residues. Trimming pared 3 bases from V and 5 bases from J, leaving 14 bases between. The germline V gene encodes CDR1 SGHRS and CDR2 YFSETQ. The CDR3 DNA reads TGCGCCAGCAGCTCGGAACAGGGTGGTACTGAAGCTTTCTTT. Residues: CASSSEQGGTEAFF.

The genes are TRBV2 and TRBJ1-4, with D perhaps TRBD1 (6 bases). This CDR3 comprises 14 residues. V lost 7 bases and J lost 5, with 14 bases in between. The germline CDR1 and CDR2 sequences are SNHLY and FYNNEI. CDR3 amino acids: CASKGGQSNEKLFF. DNA for the CDR3: TGTGCCAGCAAGGGGGGGCAGTCAAATGAAAAACTGTTTTTT.

This clonotype was seen a single time. This chain uses TRBV12-3 or TRBV12-4 with TRBJ1-5; D ambiguous. With 5 bases removed from V and 4 bases from J, the gap between germline ends came to 9 bases. CDR3 length: 13 amino acids. The CDR3 DNA is TGTGCCAGCAGTCGGTCCACTAATCAGCCCCAGCATTTT. Translating gives CASSRSTNQPQHF.

The chain has TRBV3-1 and TRBJ2-1; 7 bases are a match to TRBD2. V dropped 3 bases and J dropped 4; count of bases not matched to a gene: 12. Germline CDR1 reads LGHDT; CDR2 reads YNNKEL (reference sequence). The CDR3 covers 17 residues. The CDR3 DNA sequence: TGTGCCAGCAGCCAGATGGTCGGGCTAGCGGAATACAATGAGCAGTTCTTC. It yields the protein CASSQMVGLAEYNEQFF.

This clonotype was counted a few times. This rearrangement joins TRBV10-2 to TRBJ1-2; D is possibly TRBD1 (6 bases). This CDR3 has 11 residues. CDR1 and CDR2 from the germline V gene are WSHSY and SAAADI. V lost 6 bases, J lost 8 bases, and 10 bases lay in between. The CDR3 DNA follows: TGCGCCAGCAGCCAAACAGGGGGCTACACCTTC. As protein: CASSQTGGYTF.

This clonotype was counted a few times. The rearrangement uses TRBV28 and TRBJ2-1; D ambiguous. Germline-derived CDR1 and CDR2 are MDHEN and SYDVKM. Trimming cost V 2 bases and J 15 bases, with 17 bases left between them. The CDR3 is 13 residues long. The CDR3 spells CASSLRSGLVGFF. CDR3 nucleotides: TGTGCCAGCAGTTTAAGATCGGGTCTTGTAGGGTTCTTC.

The CDR3 DNA is TGTGCCAGCAGCTCGCCGCAACGTAGTCATCCAGATACGCAGTATTTT. Its protein is CASSSPQRSHPDTQYF. J is TRBJ2-3 and V is TRBV14; no clear D. The CDR3 runs to 16 residues. Germline assignment: CDR1 SGHDN and CDR2 FVKESK. The V end was cut by 5 bases, the J end by 4 bases, with 19 bases between.

This chain links TRBV6-1 with TRBJ2-3, with TRBD1 matching over 8 bases. The J segment lost 3 bases and the V segment lost 6 bases, leaving 5 bases of the junction unmatched. Germline CDR1 and CDR2: MNHNS and SASEGT. The CDR3 runs 14 residues. The CDR3 protein is CASRRTGTTDTQYF. The CDR3 DNA follows: TGTGCCAGCAGGCGGACAGGGACGACAGATACGCAGTATTTT.

This chain joins TRBV5-1 and TRBJ1-1, with D uncertain. Trimming took 5 bases from V and 1 from J, leaving 15 bases between them. The germline gives CDR1 SGHRS, CDR2 YFSETQ. The CDR3 runs to 15 residues. The CDR3 reads CASSWGASGNTEAFF. CDR3 coding DNA: TGCGCCAGCAGTTGGGGAGCCTCGGGGAACACTGAAGCTTTCTTT. Full variable domain (missing parts from reference TRBV5-1 and TRBJ1-1): KAGVTQTPRYLIKTRGQQVTLSCSPISGHRSVSWYQQTPGQGLQFLFEYFSETQRNKGNFPGRFSGRQFSNSRSEMNVSTLELGDSALYLCASSWGASGNTEAFFGQGTRLTVV.

The V gene is TRBV24-1, the J gene TRBJ2-1; D may be TRBD2 (7 bases). V gave up 9 bases and J gave up 5 bases, with 13 bases separating them. CDR1 KGHDR and CDR2 SFDVKD come from the germline V gene. The CDR3 totals 13 residues. The DNA of the CDR3 is TGTGCCACCGGGGGGAGGGGGGACAATGAGCAGTTCTTC. Amino acid sequence: CATGGRGDNEQFF.

The rearrangement links TRBV3-1 to TRBJ1-2; the match to TRBD1 covers 7 bases. Germline V CDR1 and CDR2: LGHDT, YNNKEL (reference sequence). V was clipped by 5 bases and J by 0 bases; unmatched bases: 12. The CDR3 consists of 17 residues. CDR3: CASSRTVQGTTNYGYTF. CDR3 DNA sequence: TGTGCCAGCAGCAGAACCGTACAGGGGACGACTAACTATGGCTACACCTTC.

This clonotype was counted only a few times. The gene calls are TRBV28 and TRBJ1-1, with a tentative D call TRBD1 (6 bases). Trimming stripped 6 bases from V and 4 bases from J, with 18 bases between. The CDR3 length is 15 residues. Germline CDR1 is MDHEN and CDR2 is SYDVKM. The CDR3 DNA is TGTGCCAGCAGAGGGCCGGGGGACACTTCCACTGAAGCTTTCTTT. Translation gives CASRGPGDTSTEAFF.

This sequence joins TRBV12-5 and TRBJ2-1; D might be TRBD1 (6 bases). The CDR3 runs 15 residues. The V and J ends lost 6 bases and 0 bases respectively, with 12 bases between them. Germline-derived CDR1 and CDR2 are LGHNT and FRNRAP. DNA of the CDR3: TGTGCTAGTGGCCCAGGACAGCCCTCCTACAATGAGCAGTTCTTC. The encoded protein is CASGPGQPSYNEQFF.

This clonotype was counted only a few times. The gene calls are TRBV2 and TRBJ1-1; D remains ambiguous. Trimming shortened V by 8 bases and J by 8 bases, and 12 bases separated the two germline ends. Germline V gene data show CDR1 as SNHLY and CDR2 as FYNNEI. This CDR3 spans 11 amino acids. The CDR3 loop is CASRRTGEAFF. CDR3 DNA: TGTGCCAGCCGAAGAACGGGAGAAGCTTTCTTT.

The CDR3 coding sequence is TGTGCCAGCAGCTCTCAGAGTAGCAATCAGCCCCAGCATTTT. Amino acids: CASSSQSSNQPQHF. The chain recombines TRBV6-2 or TRBV6-3 with TRBJ1-5; D is undetermined. Germline lookup yields CDR1 MNHEY and CDR2 SVGEGT. The CDR3 totals 14 residues. Trimming took 6 bases from V and 0 from J, leaving 9 bases between them.

This clonotype was observed a few times. V gene TRBV10-3 combines with J gene TRBJ2-2; D is tentatively TRBD1 or TRBD2 (5 bases each). From germline, CDR1 is ENHRY and CDR2 SYGVKD. The V end was cut by 10 bases, the J end by 2 bases, with 14 bases between. The length of the CDR3 is 14 residues. CDR3 residues: CATAGTPNTGELFF. The CDR3 nucleotides read TGTGCCACTGCCGGGACCCCTAACACCGGGGAGCTGTTTTTT.

The genes are TRBV7-6 and TRBJ2-2, with TRBD2 matching 8 bases. This CDR3 has 15 amino acids. V lost 5 bases and J lost 5; bases outside the gene matches: 7. Germline V gene lookup returns CDR1 SGHVS and CDR2 FNYEAQ. CDR3 region: CASSPYGRETGELFF. CDR3 bases: TGTGCCAGCAGCCCATACGGGAGGGAAACCGGGGAGCTGTTTTTT.

The gene calls are TRBV2 and TRBJ2-1; TRBD2 aligns across 12 bases. V shed 6 bases and J 7 bases; nucleotides not matched to a gene: 7. CDR1 and CDR2 from the germline V gene are SNHLY and FYNNEI. There are 15 residues in the CDR3. The chain's CDR3 is CASRTTSGGANEQFF. The DNA for the CDR3 is TGTGCCAGCAGGACGACTAGCGGGGGAGCAAATGAGCAGTTCTTC.

Only a few counts were recorded for this clonotype. The rearrangement links TRBV29-1 to TRBJ2-7; weak D call: TRBD1 (5 bases). CDR1 is SQVTM and CDR2 is ANQGSEA in the germline V gene. This CDR3 is built from 12 residues. Trimming took off 6 bases at V and 0 bases at J, with 9 bases between the two ends. The CDR3 protein is CSVVGHSYEQYF. The CDR3 DNA sequence: TGCAGCGTAGTCGGACACTCCTACGAGCAGTACTTC.

The CDR3 protein is CASGLVLRTSGELFF. The CDR3 DNA is TGTGCTAGTGGTTTGGTACTAAGAACGAGCGGGGAGCTGTTTTTT. The chain combines TRBV12-5 with TRBJ2-2; D is ambiguous. V was trimmed by 0 bases and J by 7 bases, leaving 12 bases between them. The CDR3 extends over 15 amino acids. Germline V CDR1 and CDR2: LGHNT, FRNRAP.